The following is a T cell receptor (beta chain) sequence with its context. A junction boundary mismatches the germline segment, possibly from a read error. CDR3 length: 12 residues. Looked up from germline, CDR1 is SGHVS and CDR2 is FNYEAQ. The sample is drawn from a study of blood T cells in healthy people across ages. Through a sample-barcoded 5' primer and a J-beta primer mix, a second PCR was run for about 7 to 12 cycles. TCRdb called the 5' RACE reads again in MiXCR, with one record for every CDR3 protein. Found here are some 1.5 million distinct CDR3 sequences, about 30% of them singletons; the top ten hold roughly 8%.

The receptor was isolated from a woman aged 25-40 years in good health. This sequence joins TRBV7-6 and TRBJ2-7, with no clear D. The source material was blood. CDR3 coding DNA: TGTGCCATCAGCTTAGTAATGGGGGAGCAGTACTTC. Amino acids: CAISLVMGEQYF.